This entry concerns a single TCR beta chain. Treatment in this sample: approximately 18 received Ad26.COV2.S at low or high dose, single or two shots; 5 received placebo; per-sample allocation not given. Day 63 following the first vaccine or placebo injection was when the samples were taken. In germline, CDR1 is SGHTA, CDR2 FQGTGA. V dropped 2 bases and J dropped 5 bases, with 24 bases sitting between them. The CDR3 contains 18 residues. Profiled with immunoSEQ multiplex PCR; TCRdb holds only in-frame clones, not every one. The sample has some 480,000 clones, 87% seen once; the top ten hold about 13%. The data belong to a study of Ad26.COV2.S vaccination and SARS-CoV-2 variants.

This chain links TRBV7-3 with TRBJ1-1; possible D gene TRBD1, 5 bases. Material: peripheral blood, obtained in a trial of Ad26.COV2.S vaccine versus placebo. The source of this sequence is a person aged 18-65 years who received the Ad26.COV2.S COVID-19 vaccine or a placebo. CDR3 sequence reads: CASSLFGRGAGKATEAFF. The CDR3 region has the DNA TGTGCCAGCAGCTTATTCGGGCGAGGCGCAGGGAAAGCTACTGAAGCTTTCTTT.